This passage covers 25 T cell receptor beta chains from one sample sequenced in a study of CD8 T cells in Susac syndrome. Roughly 0.45 to 1 ug RNA was reverse transcribed with random hexamers. TCRdb re-called the immunoSEQ multiplex PCR reads with MiXCR, one entry per CDR3 protein. The table includes approximately 160,000 distinct CDR3 sequences, approximately 93% detected once. Sequenced input: CD4+ T cells from PBMCs. The receptors stem from a human donor with multiple sclerosis.

This chain links TRBV28 with TRBJ1-3; D is uncertain. The CDR3 length is 15 residues. The V end was cut by 3 bases, the J end by 0 bases, with 9 bases between. Germline V lookup: CDR1 MDHEN, CDR2 SYDVKM. The CDR3 loop is CASSFPQFSGNTIYF. CDR3 DNA: TGTGCCAGCAGTTTCCCACAGTTCTCTGGAAACACCATATATTTT.

The chain is built from TRBV7-8 and TRBJ2-1, with 9 positions matching TRBD2. The CDR3 spans 16 residues. CDR1 SGHVS and CDR2 FQNEAQ come from the germline V gene. Trimming took 2 bases from V and 0 from J; bases not matched to a gene: 2. CDR3: CASSLISGSSYNEQFF. The CDR3 DNA reads as TGTGCCAGCAGCTTAATTAGCGGGAGCTCCTACAATGAGCAGTTCTTC.

The rearrangement joins TRBV29-1 to TRBJ2-3, with 8 bases that match TRBD2. J was trimmed by 4 bases and V by 4 bases; bases with no gene match: 4. Germline V gives CDR1 SQVTM, CDR2 ANQGSEA. This CDR3 spans 13 amino acids. CDR3 sequence reads: CSVGREAPDTQYF. The CDR3 DNA follows: TGCAGCGTTGGGCGGGAGGCACCAGATACGCAGTATTTT.

V gene TRBV6-5 combines with J gene TRBJ1-1, with D possibly being TRBD1 (5 bases). Between the trimmed V and J ends, which lost 0 bases and 4 bases, there was a span of 18 bases. This CDR3 is built from 17 residues. The germline V gene has CDR1 MNHEY and CDR2 SVGAGI. The CDR3 loop is CASSYSTGENIGTEAFF. The CDR3 region has the DNA TGTGCCAGCAGTTACTCAACGGGGGAAAATATAGGCACTGAAGCTTTCTTT.

The chain couples TRBV5-1 to TRBJ1-1; D is possibly TRBD1 (5 bases). Looked up from germline, CDR1 is SGHRS and CDR2 is YFSETQ. V dropped 4 bases and J dropped 2 bases, with 15 bases sitting between them. The CDR3 has 15 residues. This CDR3 is CASSPVGTINTEAFF. As DNA, the CDR3 is TGCGCCAGCAGCCCCGTGGGGACTATTAACACTGAAGCTTTCTTT.

This sequence joins TRBV3-1 and TRBJ2-2; maybe TRBD2 (6 bases). CDR1 and CDR2 (germline): LGHDT, YNNKEL (reference sequence). The CDR3 spans 16 residues. V gave up 4 bases and J gave up 2 bases, with 14 bases separating them. This CDR3 is CASSPWAGGNTGELFF. The CDR3 DNA reads TGTGCCAGCAGCCCCTGGGCCGGGGGAAACACCGGGGAGCTGTTTTTT.

The genes are TRBV20-1 and TRBJ2-5, with 10 positions matching TRBD1. The CDR3 contains 14 residues. The germline V gene encodes CDR1 DFQATT and CDR2 SNEGSKA (reference sequence). Trimming at V came to 6 bases and at J to 7 bases, leaving 11 bases not matched to a gene. The CDR3 region is CSAPPGTGVGTQYF. DNA for the CDR3: TGCAGTGCCCCCCCCGGGACAGGGGTAGGGACCCAGTACTTC.

The genes are TRBV9 and TRBJ2-1; D gene uncertain. This CDR3 is built from 15 residues. V was pared by 3 bases and J by 6 bases, with 16 bases between. Germline V gives CDR1 SGDLS, CDR2 YYNGEE. This chain's CDR3 is CASSAPLLDGNEQFF. The DNA of the CDR3 is TGTGCCAGCAGCGCCCCTCTCTTAGACGGCAATGAGCAGTTCTTC.

The count of this clonotype is one. V gene TRBV29-1 combines with J gene TRBJ2-1; TRBD2 agrees at 13 bases. The germline V gene encodes CDR1 SQVTM and CDR2 ANQGSEA. V was pared by 1 base and J by 9 bases, with 9 bases of the junction left unmatched. The CDR3 sequence is 16 residues long. The CDR3 protein is CSVEGSGTSGIAEQFF. The CDR3 nucleotides read TGCAGCGTTGAAGGGTCCGGGACTAGCGGGATCGCTGAGCAGTTCTTC.

The chain couples TRBV4-2 to TRBJ2-3; D ambiguous. CDR1 is LGHNA and CDR2 is YNFKEQ in the germline V gene. The V gene lost 1 base and the J gene lost 1 base, with 12 bases spanning the gap. This CDR3 comprises 16 residues. CDR3 sequence reads: CASSQGSPAGTDTQYF. The DNA for the CDR3 is TGTGCCAGCAGCCAAGGTAGCCCAGCCGGCACAGATACGCAGTATTTT.

V and J are TRBV2 and TRBJ2-1; 7 bases line up with TRBD1. The CDR3 covers 11 residues. The junction had 2 bases not matched to a gene; V was cut back by 11 bases and J by 4 bases. Germline loops: CDR1 SNHLY, CDR2 FYNNEI. The CDR3 loop is CALRGYNEQFF. The CDR3 coding sequence is TGTGCCCTCAGGGGGTACAATGAGCAGTTCTTC.

The V and J genes are TRBV30 and TRBJ1-1, with D tentatively TRBD1 (5 bases). V lost 2 bases to trimming and J lost 7 bases, with 8 bases between them. The germline gives CDR1 GTSNPN, CDR2 SVGIG (reference sequence). This CDR3 comprises 11 residues. In DNA form, the CDR3 reads TGTGCCTGGAGTACAGGAGGTGAAGCTTTCTTT. Residues: CAWSTGGEAFF.

V usage is TRBV10-3 and J usage is TRBJ1-5; D uncertain. Trimming took 3 bases from V and 6 from J, leaving 6 bases between them. Germline lookup yields CDR1 ENHRY and CDR2 SYGVKD. This CDR3 has 12 residues. The CDR3, as DNA: TGTGCCATCAGTGATCCGGGTCAGCCCCAGCATTTT. Amino acid sequence: CAISDPGQPQHF.

This clonotype appeared once. The J gene is TRBJ2-6, the V gene TRBV7-2; TRBD1 might be the D (6 bases). The germline V gene has CDR1 SGHTA and CDR2 FQGNSA. V was pared by 0 bases and J by 2 bases, with 20 bases between. The CDR3 extends over 20 amino acids. The CDR3 reads CASSLAGAGGGLAGANVLTF. CDR3 DNA sequence: TGTGCCAGCAGCTTAGCGGGGGCTGGGGGTGGTCTTGCTGGGGCCAACGTCCTGACTTTC. The whole variable domain, filled in from reference TRBV7-2 and TRBJ2-6, reads GAGVSQSPSNKVTEKGKDVELRCDPISGHTALYWYRQSLGQGLEFLIYFQGNSAPDKSGLPSDRFSAERTGGSVSTLTIQRTQQEDSAVYLCASSLAGAGGGLAGANVLTFGAGSRLTVL.

The chain is built from TRBV29-1 and TRBJ1-2; D perhaps matches TRBD1 (5 bases). V was shortened by 0 bases and J by 5 bases, with 10 bases between the two germline ends. Per the germline V gene, CDR1 is SQVTM and CDR2 is ANQGSEA. The CDR3 loop spans 13 amino acids. The CDR3 spells CSVEDVRAYGYTF. The CDR3, as DNA: TGCAGCGTTGAAGATGTCAGGGCTTATGGCTACACCTTC.

The V call is TRBV6-5, the J call TRBJ1-5, with TRBD1 as a possible D gene (5 bases). Trimming removed 6 bases from V and 9 bases from J, with 15 bases in between. Germline assignment: CDR1 MNHEY and CDR2 SVGAGI. The CDR3 spans 13 residues. CDR3 amino acids: CASSRDPAWPQHF. The CDR3 DNA is TGTGCCAGCAGCCGGGACCCAGCATGGCCCCAGCATTTT.

This chain connects TRBV29-1 to TRBJ2-3; TRBD1 matches 7 bases. In germline, CDR1 is SQVTM, CDR2 ANQGSEA. This CDR3 is 15 amino acids long. Trimming took 4 bases from V and 0 from J; bases not matched to a gene: 7. The CDR3 region is CSVGGTDHSTDTQYF. The CDR3 DNA reads as TGCAGCGTTGGAGGGACAGACCATAGCACAGATACGCAGTATTTT.

V usage is TRBV3-1 and J usage is TRBJ1-1; D unresolved. The CDR3 loop spans 12 amino acids. V lost 3 bases, J lost 0 bases, and 2 bases lay in between. The V gene's germline CDR1 is LGHDT and CDR2 YNNKEL (reference sequence). The CDR3: CASSQLNTEAFF. The DNA for the CDR3 is TGTGCCAGCAGCCAGTTGAACACTGAAGCTTTCTTT.

The table lists this clonotype with a count of one. This rearrangement joins TRBV27 to TRBJ1-2, with 8 bases aligning to TRBD1. The CDR3 spans 13 residues. In germline, CDR1 is MNHEY, CDR2 SMNVEV (reference sequence). The V and J ends lost 3 bases and 8 bases, in that order; junction bases with no gene match: 5. The CDR3 reads CASSLDREGGYTF. As DNA, the CDR3 is TGTGCCAGCAGTTTGGACAGGGAGGGAGGCTACACCTTC.

The rearrangement uses TRBV15 and TRBJ2-7; D is unclear. CDR3 length: 14 amino acids. The germline V gene encodes CDR1 LNHNV and CDR2 YYDKDF (reference sequence). Trimming removed 0 bases at V and 3 bases at J, with 9 bases between. The CDR3 DNA reads TGTGCCACCAGCAGAGATATCGGGTACTACGAGCAGTACTTC. Its translation is CATSRDIGYYEQYF.

The rearrangement joins TRBV5-1 to TRBJ1-5; D possibly corresponds to TRBD1 (5 bases). The CDR3 extends over 13 amino acids. The ends were cut back, 0 bases at V and 8 bases at J, with 9 bases in the middle. Germline CDR1 is SGHRS and CDR2 is YFSETQ. CDR3 region: CASSLGGREPQHF. The CDR3 nucleotides are TGCGCCAGCAGCTTGGGGGGGAGGGAGCCCCAGCATTTT.

V and J are TRBV3-1 and TRBJ2-7; possible D gene TRBD2, 6 bases. CDR1 is LGHDT, CDR2 YNNKEL, per germline (reference sequence). CDR3 length: 15 residues. V was pared by 4 bases and J by 0 bases, with 13 bases between. CDR3 in DNA: TGTGCCAGCAGCCCTACCGGGAGCAGCTCCTACGAGCAGTACTTC. The encoded protein is CASSPTGSSSYEQYF.

The chain is built from TRBV18 and TRBJ1-3; TRBD1 matches at 9 bases. V was clipped by 1 base and J by 4 bases; unmatched bases: 5. Germline V gene data show CDR1 as KGHSH and CDR2 as LQKENI. This CDR3 has 16 amino acids. CDR3 loop: CASSPRGQGAGNTIYF. In DNA form, the CDR3 reads TGTGCCAGCTCACCACGGGGACAGGGCGCCGGAAACACCATATATTTT.

The rearrangement joins TRBV5-6 to TRBJ1-2, with D possibly being TRBD1 (5 bases). Germline lookup yields CDR1 SGHDT and CDR2 YYEEEE. The germline V and J ends were trimmed by 6 bases and 4 bases, with 16 bases remaining between them. There are 14 residues in the CDR3. For the CDR3, the DNA is TGTGCCAGCAAGTGGGGCGATCACGGCTATGGCTACACCTTC. Its protein product is CASKWGDHGYGYTF. The full variable domain, in which reference TRBV5-6 and TRBJ1-2 provide the parts outside the CDR3, is DAGVTQSPTHLIKTRGQQVTLRCSPKSGHDTVSWYQQALGQGPQFIFQYYEEEERQRGNFPDRFSGHQFPNYSSELNVNALLLGDSALYLCASKWGDHGYGYTFGSGTRLTVV.

The chain combines TRBV3-1 with TRBJ1-5; D unclear. The germline V gene encodes CDR1 LGHDT and CDR2 YNNKEL (reference sequence). The CDR3 is 14 amino acids. V shed 6 bases and J shed 3 bases, with 12 bases lying between them. For the CDR3, the DNA is TGTGCCAGCAGTCCCGGGCCATCCAATCAGCCCCAGCATTTT. Its translation: CASSPGPSNQPQHF.